A selection of T cell receptor beta chains follows, all from one sample in a study of cytomegalovirus exposure and HLA in healthy donors. Measured with immunoSEQ multiplex PCR; TCRdb has only the in-frame clones, and not every one. The sample spans roughly 120,000 clones; the ten largest clones claim about 4%. The sample comprised PBMCs. These TCRs come from a young man in good health and CMV-seronegative. The CDR3 runs from the conserved cysteine through the conserved F or W. The D gene is left open where the match is weak.

V gene,CDR3 length,J gene,D gene,CDR3 protein,CDR3 DNA
TRBV5-1,16,TRBJ2-5,TRBD2,CASSPNPSGGEETQYF,TGCGCCAGCAGCCCCAACCCTAGCGGGGGGGAAGAGACCCAGTACTTC
TRBV14,18,TRBJ2-7,TRBD1,CASSQDTIGTGLLYEQYF,TGTGCCAGCAGCCAAGATACAATCGGGACAGGGCTTTTGTACGAGCAGTACTTC
TRBV5-4,16,TRBJ2-1,-,CASSSVEDGGYNEQFF,TGTGCCAGCAGCTCCGTGGAGGACGGGGGTTACAATGAGCAGTTCTTC
TRBV2,16,TRBJ2-3,-,CASGRRGQYLLDTQYF,TGTGCCAGCGGGAGGAGGGGGCAATATCTTCTGGATACGCAGTATTTT
TRBV19,13,TRBJ2-7,-,CASSLASSYEQYF,TGTGCCAGTAGTCTAGCCAGCTCCTACGAGCAGTACTTC
TRBV4-1,16,TRBJ1-1,-,CASSPGPLGRNTEAFF,TGCGCCAGCAGCCCTGGTCCTCTTGGGAGGAACACTGAAGCTTTCTTT
TRBV27,13,TRBJ2-7,-,CASSLGKAYEQYF,TGTGCCAGCAGTTTAGGCAAAGCCTACGAGCAGTACTTC
TRBV5-4,13,TRBJ2-7,TRBD1,CASSRGQGYEQYF,TGTGCCAGCAGTAGGGGACAGGGCTACGAGCAGTACTTC
TRBV6-5,15,TRBJ2-2,-,CASSPPTPKSGELFF,TGTGCCAGCAGTCCCCCAACACCCAAGTCCGGGGAGCTGTTTTTT
TRBV15,15,TRBJ2-6,-,CATSRGSSGANVLTF,TGTGCCACCAGCAGAGGGAGCTCTGGGGCCAACGTCCTGACTTTC
TRBV6-5,15,TRBJ1-5,-,CASSYSNRADQPQHF,TGTGCCAGCAGTTACTCGAACAGGGCGGATCAGCCCCAGCATTTT
TRBV5-1,13,TRBJ1-1,-,CASSIERNTEAFF,TGCGCCAGCAGCATCGAGAGGAACACTGAAGCTTTCTTT
TRBV5-1,15,TRBJ2-3,TRBD2,CASSPSGASTDTQYF,TGCGCCAGCAGCCCTAGCGGGGCTAGCACAGATACGCAGTATTTT
TRBV5-1,15,TRBJ1-2,TRBD1,CASSLQTGGRNGYTF,TGCGCCAGCAGCTTGCAGACAGGGGGACGGAATGGCTACACCTTC
TRBV9,16,TRBJ2-2,-,CASSGRGKADTGELFF,TGTGCCAGCAGCGGGCGGGGTAAGGCAGACACCGGGGAGCTGTTTTTT
TRBV18,12,TRBJ1-4,-,CASSPGNEKLFF,TGTGCCAGCTCACCCGGGAATGAAAAACTGTTTTTT
TRBV18,15,TRBJ2-7,-,CASSPNDRRIYEQYF,TGTGCCAGCTCACCCAACGACAGGAGGATCTACGAGCAGTACTTC
TRBV30,10,TRBJ1-2,-,CAWVSYGYTF,TGTGCCTGGGTCAGTTATGGCTACACCTTC
TRBV11-1,15,TRBJ2-7,TRBD1,CASSLADRGSYEQYF,TGTGCCAGCAGCTTAGCGGACAGGGGTAGCTACGAGCAGTACTTC
TRBV5-1,15,TRBJ1-1,-,CASSLIGAGNTEAFF,TGCGCCAGCAGCTTGATAGGGGCCGGCAACACTGAAGCTTTCTTT
TRBV19,14,TRBJ1-5,-,CASSSSGSNQPQHF,TGTGCCAGTAGTTCTTCAGGGAGCAATCAGCCCCAGCATTTT
TRBV29-1,12,TRBJ2-2,-,CSVQRPAGELFF,TGCAGCGTTCAGCGGCCGGCCGGGGAGCTGTTTTTT
TRBV7-9,12,TRBJ2-2,-,CASSTNTGELFF,TGTGCCAGCAGTACGAACACCGGGGAGCTGTTTTTT
TRBV6-5,14,TRBJ2-7,TRBD1,CASSYGQGFYEQYF,TGTGCCAGCAGTTACGGACAGGGATTCTACGAGCAGTACTTC
TRBV19,15,TRBJ1-5,-,CASSISGAAGMAQHF,TGTGCCAGTAGTATCAGTGGGGCGGCGGGGATGGCCCAGCATTTT
TRBV9,14,TRBJ1-5,-,CASSVDGGNQPQHF,TGTGCCAGCAGCGTAGATGGGGGGAATCAGCCCCAGCATTTT
TRBV9,14,TRBJ2-5,TRBD1,CASSAGQGWETQYF,TGTGCCAGCAGCGCCGGACAGGGGTGGGAGACCCAGTACTTC
TRBV7-9,13,TRBJ2-7,-,CASSLVSTYEQYF,TGTGCCAGCAGCTTGGTCAGTACCTACGAGCAGTACTTC
TRBV18,17,TRBJ2-2,-,CASSPSIGGGAAGELFF,TGTGCCAGCTCACCCTCCATTGGAGGGGGCGCCGCCGGGGAGCTGTTTTTT
TRBV7-9,13,TRBJ1-2,-,CASSLAGANGYTF,TGTGCCAGCAGCTTAGCGGGGGCTAATGGCTACACCTTC
TRBV7-9,15,TRBJ2-7,-,CASSAQQSGSYEQYF,TGTGCCAGCAGCGCCCAACAAAGCGGGTCCTACGAGCAGTACTTC
TRBV7-2,15,TRBJ2-1,-,CASSQDSASGNEQFF,TGTGCCAGCAGCCAGGACTCGGCCAGCGGCAATGAGCAGTTCTTC
TRBV7-9,17,TRBJ2-7,-,CASSFTLGQSRGYEQYF,TGTGCCAGCAGCTTTACTCTTGGACAGTCCCGAGGCTACGAGCAGTACTTC
TRBV4-1,13,TRBJ1-1,TRBD1,CASSGGGDTEAFF,TGCGCCAGCTCAGGGGGCGGGGACACTGAAGCTTTCTTT
TRBV2,15,TRBJ2-3,TRBD1,CASRKMGQSPDTQYF,TGTGCCAGCAGGAAGATGGGACAGAGCCCAGATACGCAGTATTTT
TRBV18,16,TRBJ2-5,TRBD2,CASSLRLAGAQETQYF,TGTGCCAGCTCACTGAGACTAGCGGGGGCTCAAGAGACCCAGTACTTC
TRBV21-1,14,TRBJ1-2,-,CASTPPGQSHGYTF,TGTGCCAGCACCCCCCCGGGACAGTCTCATGGCTACACCTTC
TRBV18,13,TRBJ2-5,-,CASSIQGQETQYF,TGTGCCAGCTCAATACAGGGACAAGAGACCCAGTACTTC
TRBV28,13,TRBJ1-4,TRBD1,CASSRQGAWELFF,TGTGCCAGCAGCCGACAGGGGGCCTGGGAACTGTTTTTT
TRBV4-3,15,TRBJ2-7,TRBD2,CASSQETSGVYEQYF,TGCGCCAGCAGCCAAGAGACTAGCGGGGTGTACGAGCAGTACTTC
TRBV7-2,18,TRBJ1-5,-,CASSPTAGGLRGNQPQHF,TGTGCCAGCAGCCCCACAGCGGGGGGTTTGAGAGGCAATCAGCCCCAGCATTTT
TRBV7-8,15,TRBJ2-2,TRBD1,CASSLATGGTGELFF,TGTGCCAGCAGCTTAGCGACAGGGGGCACCGGGGAGCTGTTTTTT
TRBV6-5,16,TRBJ1-6,-,CASSYSTGRNNSPLHF,TGTGCCAGCAGTTACTCGACAGGACGGAATAATTCACCCCTCCACTTT
TRBV9,13,TRBJ1-1,-,CASSVASNTEAFF,TGTGCCAGCAGCGTAGCTTCGAACACTGAAGCTTTCTTT
TRBV2,18,TRBJ2-1,TRBD2,CASRPGLAGGRSYNEQFF,TGTGCCAGCAGGCCGGGACTAGCGGGGGGTCGATCCTACAATGAGCAGTTCTTC
TRBV9,15,TRBJ1-4,TRBD1,CASSDRQGLEEKLFF,TGTGCCAGCAGCGACCGACAGGGCTTGGAAGAAAAACTGTTTTTT
TRBV7-2,13,TRBJ2-5,TRBD2,CASSLAAQETQYF,TGTGCCAGCAGCCTAGCGGCCCAAGAGACCCAGTACTTC
TRBV6-6,15,TRBJ2-7,TRBD1,CASSPGTGQTYEQYF,TGTGCCAGCAGCCCCGGGACAGGGCAAACCTACGAGCAGTACTTC
TRBV10-3,15,TRBJ1-4,TRBD1,CAISASTGTNEKLFF,TGTGCCATCAGTGCCTCGACAGGGACTAATGAAAAACTGTTTTTT
TRBV13,16,TRBJ1-2,TRBD1,CASSLQGTVGSLGYTF,TGTGCCAGCAGCTTACAAGGGACAGTCGGATCCCTAGGCTACACCTTC
TRBV15,16,TRBJ1-3,TRBD1,CATSRGQGSSGNTIYF,TGTGCCACCAGCAGAGGACAGGGTTCCTCTGGAAACACCATATATTTT